This T cell receptor beta chain is from a study of T-cell reconstitution after alpha-beta-depleted transplantation in children. Unique molecular identifiers were built into the TCRbeta library. MiXCR was run by TCRdb on the PCR reads, yielding one entry per CDR3 protein. The sample consists of about 580,000 distinct CDR3 sequences, 23% of them appearing once. Whole-study findings and limits: By about two months after transplant, alpha-beta T cells reportedly arose from several hundred graft clones that had expanded. Counts and diversity of T cells one year after transplant came mostly from newly produced T cells.

This clonotype was seen a few times. Its antigen is still unknown. Trimming cost V 3 bases and J 4 bases, with 16 bases left between them. This CDR3 contains 15 residues. Germline V lookup: CDR1 DFQATT, CDR2 SNEGSKA (reference sequence). The TCR was taken from a boy less than two years old who had a stem cell transplant for acute myeloid leukemia, so the T cells may come from the graft donor. Sequences were derived from PBMCs, mostly from graft donor cells, sampled 360 days after TCRalphabeta/CD19-depleted stem cell transplant. The rearrangement uses TRBV20-1 and TRBJ1-5; a possible D gene is TRBD1 (6 bases). The CDR3: CSASLAGTWNQPQHF. The DNA of the CDR3 is TGCAGTGCTAGCCTAGCCGGGACATGGAATCAGCCCCAGCATTTT.